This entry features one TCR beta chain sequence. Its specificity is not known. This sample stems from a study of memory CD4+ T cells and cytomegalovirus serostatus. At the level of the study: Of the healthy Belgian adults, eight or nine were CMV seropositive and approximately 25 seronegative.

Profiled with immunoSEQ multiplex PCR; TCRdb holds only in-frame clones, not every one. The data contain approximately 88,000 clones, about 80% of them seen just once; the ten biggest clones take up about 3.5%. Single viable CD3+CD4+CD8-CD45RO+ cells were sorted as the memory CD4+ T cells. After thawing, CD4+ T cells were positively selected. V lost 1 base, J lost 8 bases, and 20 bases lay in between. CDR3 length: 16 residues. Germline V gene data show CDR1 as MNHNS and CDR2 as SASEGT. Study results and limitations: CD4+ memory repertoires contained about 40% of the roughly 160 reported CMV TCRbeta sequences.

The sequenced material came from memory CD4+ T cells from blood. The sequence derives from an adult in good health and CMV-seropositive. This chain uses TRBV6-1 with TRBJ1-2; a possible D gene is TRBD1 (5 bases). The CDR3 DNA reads TGTGCCAGCAGTGAAGACTTCGGGGGGGGACCCAGCGGCTACACCTTC. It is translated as CASSEDFGGGPSGYTF.